This TCR beta chain comes out of a study of T cells in Graves' hyperthyroidism and ophthalmopathy. Germline assignment: CDR1 MNHEY and CDR2 SMNVEV (reference sequence). CDR3 length equals 19 residues. Germline trimming cut 0 bases from V and 3 bases from J; bases unmatched to any gene: 13. Amplified regions were TCR beta CDR3 sequences from RNA transcripts. Using the HTBI primer set, a first-round RT-PCR was run on the TCR CDR3. Using its own MiXCR run on the multiplex PCR reads, TCRdb lists one record per CDR3 protein. The sample includes 490,000 or so distinct CDR3 sequences, less than 20% of them seen just once. Active moderate-to-severe ophthalmopathy, Clinical Activity Score at least 3, NOSPECS at least 4, under 3 months' duration. PBMCs came from 7.5 to 10 ml fresh peripheral blood.

This sequence originates from a man in his forties or fifties with Graves' ophthalmopathy. The sample comprised blood. The chain employs TRBV27 and TRBJ2-1, with TRBD2 identical over 8 bases. CDR3 in amino acids: CASSLSPRLAGFIYNEQFF. Here the CDR3 DNA reads TGTGCCAGCAGTTTATCTCCCCGTTTAGCGGGGTTTATCTACAATGAGCAGTTCTTC.